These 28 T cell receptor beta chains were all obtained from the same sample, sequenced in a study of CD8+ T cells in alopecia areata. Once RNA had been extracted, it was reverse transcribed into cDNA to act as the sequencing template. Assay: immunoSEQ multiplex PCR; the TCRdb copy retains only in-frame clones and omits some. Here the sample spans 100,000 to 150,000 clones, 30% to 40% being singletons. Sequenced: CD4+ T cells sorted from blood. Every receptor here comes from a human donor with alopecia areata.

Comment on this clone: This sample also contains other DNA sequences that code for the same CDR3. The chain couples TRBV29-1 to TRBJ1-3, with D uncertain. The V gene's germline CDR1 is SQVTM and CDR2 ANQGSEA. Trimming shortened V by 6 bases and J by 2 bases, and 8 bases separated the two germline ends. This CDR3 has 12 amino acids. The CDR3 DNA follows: TGCAGCGTAACGGGGACTGGAAACACCATATATTTT. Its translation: CSVTGTGNTIYF.

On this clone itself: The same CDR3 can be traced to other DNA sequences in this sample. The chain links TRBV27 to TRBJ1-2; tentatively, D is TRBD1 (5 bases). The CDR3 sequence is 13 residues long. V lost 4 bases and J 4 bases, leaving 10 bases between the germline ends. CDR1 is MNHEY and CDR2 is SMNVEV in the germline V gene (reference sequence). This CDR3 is CASSSQGAYGYTF. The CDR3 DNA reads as TGTGCCAGCAGTTCCCAGGGAGCCTATGGCTACACCTTC.

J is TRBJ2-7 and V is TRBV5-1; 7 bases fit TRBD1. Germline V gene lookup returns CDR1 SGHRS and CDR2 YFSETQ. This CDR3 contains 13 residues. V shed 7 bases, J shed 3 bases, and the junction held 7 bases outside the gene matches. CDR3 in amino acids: CASSRDSLYEQYF. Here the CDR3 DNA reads TGCGCCAGCTCCCGGGACAGCCTCTACGAGCAGTACTTC.

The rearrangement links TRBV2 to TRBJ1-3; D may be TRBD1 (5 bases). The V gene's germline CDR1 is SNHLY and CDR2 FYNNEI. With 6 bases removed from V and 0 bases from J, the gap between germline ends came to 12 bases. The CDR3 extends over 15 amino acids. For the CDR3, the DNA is TGTGCCAGCAGGGAGGGACCCGACTCTGGAAACACCATATATTTT. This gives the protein CASREGPDSGNTIYF.

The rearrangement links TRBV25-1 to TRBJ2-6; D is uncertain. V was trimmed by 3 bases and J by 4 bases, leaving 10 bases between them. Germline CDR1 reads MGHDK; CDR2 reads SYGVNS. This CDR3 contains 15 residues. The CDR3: CASSDPAAGANVLTF. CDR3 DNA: TGTGCCAGCAGTGATCCGGCCGCCGGGGCCAACGTCCTGACTTTC.

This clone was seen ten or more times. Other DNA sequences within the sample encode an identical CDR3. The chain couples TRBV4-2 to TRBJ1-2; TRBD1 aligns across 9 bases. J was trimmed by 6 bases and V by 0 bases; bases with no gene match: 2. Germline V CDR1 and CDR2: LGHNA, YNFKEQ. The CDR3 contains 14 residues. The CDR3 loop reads CASSQDGQGNGYTF. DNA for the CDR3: TGTGCCAGCAGCCAAGATGGACAGGGGAATGGCTACACCTTC.

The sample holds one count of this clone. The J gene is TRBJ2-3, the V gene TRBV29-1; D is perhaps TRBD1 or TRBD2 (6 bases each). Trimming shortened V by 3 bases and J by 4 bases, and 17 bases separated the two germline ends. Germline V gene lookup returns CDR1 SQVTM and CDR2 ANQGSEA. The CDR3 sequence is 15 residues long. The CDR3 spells CSVDPYGGHADTQYF. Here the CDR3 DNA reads TGCAGCGTTGACCCCTATGGGGGGCACGCAGATACGCAGTATTTT.

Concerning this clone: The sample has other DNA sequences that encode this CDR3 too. CDR3 coding DNA: TGTGCCAGCAGCTTAGCAGATACGCAGTATTTT. This encodes CASSLADTQYF. V usage is TRBV7-9 and J usage is TRBJ2-3; D unclear. Trimming took 0 bases from V and 5 from J, leaving 0 bases between them. In germline, CDR1 is SEHNR, CDR2 FQNEAQ (reference sequence). This CDR3 is 11 amino acids long.

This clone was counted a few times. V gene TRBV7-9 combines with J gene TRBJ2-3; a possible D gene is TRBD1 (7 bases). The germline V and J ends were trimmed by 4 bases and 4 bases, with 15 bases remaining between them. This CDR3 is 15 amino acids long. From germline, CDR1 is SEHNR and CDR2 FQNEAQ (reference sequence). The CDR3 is CASSSGDRVADTQYF. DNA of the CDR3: TGTGCCAGCAGCTCGGGAGACAGGGTGGCAGATACGCAGTATTTT.

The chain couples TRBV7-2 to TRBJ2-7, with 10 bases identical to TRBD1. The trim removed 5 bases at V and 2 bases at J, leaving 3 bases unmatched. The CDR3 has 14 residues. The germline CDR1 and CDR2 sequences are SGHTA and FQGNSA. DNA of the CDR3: TGTGCCAGCAGCCAGGACAGGGGGACCTACGAGCAGTACTTC. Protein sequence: CASSQDRGTYEQYF.

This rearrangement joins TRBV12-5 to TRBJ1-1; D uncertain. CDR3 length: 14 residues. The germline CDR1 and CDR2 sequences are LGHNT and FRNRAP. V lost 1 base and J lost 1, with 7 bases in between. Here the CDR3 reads CASGLGQSNTEAFF. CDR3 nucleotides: TGTGCTAGTGGTTTGGGGCAGTCGAACACTGAAGCTTTCTTT.

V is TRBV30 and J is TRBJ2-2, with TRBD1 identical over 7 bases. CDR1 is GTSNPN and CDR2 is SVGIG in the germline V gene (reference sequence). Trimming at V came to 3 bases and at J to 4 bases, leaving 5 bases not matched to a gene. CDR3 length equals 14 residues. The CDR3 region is CAWRGQRVTGELFF. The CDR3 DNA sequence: TGTGCCTGGAGGGGACAGCGAGTCACCGGGGAGCTGTTTTTT.

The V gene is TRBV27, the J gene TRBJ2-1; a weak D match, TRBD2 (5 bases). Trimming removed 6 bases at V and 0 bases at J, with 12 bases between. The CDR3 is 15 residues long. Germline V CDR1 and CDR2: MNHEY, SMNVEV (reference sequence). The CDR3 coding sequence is TGTGCCAGCAGCCCGCGGGTAAGCTCCTACAATGAGCAGTTCTTC. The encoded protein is CASSPRVSSYNEQFF.

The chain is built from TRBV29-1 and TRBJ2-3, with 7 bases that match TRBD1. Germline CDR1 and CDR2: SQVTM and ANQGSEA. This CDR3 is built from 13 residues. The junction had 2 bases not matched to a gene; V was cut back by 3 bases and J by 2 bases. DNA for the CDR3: TGCAGCGTTGAGAAGGGGGCCACAGATACGCAGTATTTT. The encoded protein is CSVEKGATDTQYF.

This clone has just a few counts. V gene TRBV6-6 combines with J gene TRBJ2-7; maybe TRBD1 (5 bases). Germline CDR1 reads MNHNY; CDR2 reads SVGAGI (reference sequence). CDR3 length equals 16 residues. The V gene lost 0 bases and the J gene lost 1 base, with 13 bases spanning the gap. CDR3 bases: TGTGCCAGCAGTTACTCCCCCCACAGGAGTTCCTACGAGCAGTACTTC. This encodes CASSYSPHRSSYEQYF.

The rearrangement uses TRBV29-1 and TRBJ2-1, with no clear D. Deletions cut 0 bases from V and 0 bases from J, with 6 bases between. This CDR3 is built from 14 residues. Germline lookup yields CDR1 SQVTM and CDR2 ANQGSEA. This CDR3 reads CSVEEPRSYNEQFF. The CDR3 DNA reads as TGCAGCGTTGAAGAACCCCGCTCCTACAATGAGCAGTTCTTC.

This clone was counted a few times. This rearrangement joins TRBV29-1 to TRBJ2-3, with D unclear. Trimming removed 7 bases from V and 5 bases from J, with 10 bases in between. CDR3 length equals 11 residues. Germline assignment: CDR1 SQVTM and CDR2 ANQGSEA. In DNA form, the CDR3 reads TGCAGCGGTACCGGTGGAGATACGCAGTATTTT. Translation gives CSGTGGDTQYF.

CDR3: CSVARTSGTTSYNEQFF. The CDR3 coding sequence is TGCAGCGTTGCCAGGACTAGCGGTACCACCTCCTACAATGAGCAGTTCTTC. The chain is built from TRBV29-1 and TRBJ2-1; TRBD2 matches at 10 bases. The CDR3 has 17 amino acids. J lost 0 bases, V lost 4 bases, and 9 bases had no gene match. Germline CDR1 is SQVTM and CDR2 is ANQGSEA.

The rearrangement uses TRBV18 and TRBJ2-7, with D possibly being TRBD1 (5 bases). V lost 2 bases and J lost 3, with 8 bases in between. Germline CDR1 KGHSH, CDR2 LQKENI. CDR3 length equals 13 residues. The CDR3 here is CASSPLGHYEQYF. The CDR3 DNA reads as TGTGCCAGCTCACCATTAGGACACTACGAGCAGTACTTC.

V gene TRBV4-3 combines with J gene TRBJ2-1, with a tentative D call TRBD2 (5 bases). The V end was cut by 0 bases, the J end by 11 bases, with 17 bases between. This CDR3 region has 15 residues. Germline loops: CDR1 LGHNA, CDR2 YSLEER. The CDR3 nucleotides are TGCGCCAGCAGCCAAGATTACGGACTCCCAAACAAGCAGTTCTTC. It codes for CASSQDYGLPNKQFF.

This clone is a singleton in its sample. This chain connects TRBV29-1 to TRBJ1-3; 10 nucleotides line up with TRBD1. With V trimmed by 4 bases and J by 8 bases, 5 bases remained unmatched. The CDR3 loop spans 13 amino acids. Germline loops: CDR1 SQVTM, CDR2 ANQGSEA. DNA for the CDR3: TGCAGCGTTGTGACAGGGGGCCGAGACACCATATATTTT. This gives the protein CSVVTGGRDTIYF.

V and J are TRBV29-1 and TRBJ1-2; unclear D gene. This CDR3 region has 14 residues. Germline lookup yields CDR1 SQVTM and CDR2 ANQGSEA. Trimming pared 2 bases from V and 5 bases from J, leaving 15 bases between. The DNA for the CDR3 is TGCAGCGTTGAATTTAGTTACGACCTTTATGGCTACACCTTC. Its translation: CSVEFSYDLYGYTF.

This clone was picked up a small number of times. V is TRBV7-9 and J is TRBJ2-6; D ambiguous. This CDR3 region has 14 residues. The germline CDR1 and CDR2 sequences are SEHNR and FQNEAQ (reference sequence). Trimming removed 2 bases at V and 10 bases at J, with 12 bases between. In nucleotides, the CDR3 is TGTGCCAGCAGCTTATCCCCCGGGCTAAACGTCCTGACTTTC. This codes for CASSLSPGLNVLTF.

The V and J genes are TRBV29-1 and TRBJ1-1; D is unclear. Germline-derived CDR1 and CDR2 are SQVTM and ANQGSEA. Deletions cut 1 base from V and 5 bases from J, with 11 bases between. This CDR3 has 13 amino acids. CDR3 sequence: CSVEAIAGTEAFF. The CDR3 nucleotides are TGCAGCGTTGAAGCTATCGCGGGGACTGAAGCTTTCTTT.

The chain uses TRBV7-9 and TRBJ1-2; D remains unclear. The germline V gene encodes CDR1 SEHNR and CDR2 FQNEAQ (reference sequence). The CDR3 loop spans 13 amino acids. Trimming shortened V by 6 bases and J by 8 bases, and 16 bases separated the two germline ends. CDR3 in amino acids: CASSSRRVEGYTF. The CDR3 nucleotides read TGTGCCAGCAGTTCCCGGAGGGTAGAGGGCTACACCTTC.

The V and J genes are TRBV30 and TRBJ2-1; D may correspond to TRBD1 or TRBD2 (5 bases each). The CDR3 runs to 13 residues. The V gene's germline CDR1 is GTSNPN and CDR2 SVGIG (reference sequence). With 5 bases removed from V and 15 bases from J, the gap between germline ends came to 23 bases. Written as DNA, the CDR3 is TGTGCCTGGTCCTTCTCCGGGACGAAGAATACGTTCTTC. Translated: CAWSFSGTKNTFF. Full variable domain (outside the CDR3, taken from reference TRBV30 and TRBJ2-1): SQTIHQWPATLVQPVGSPLSLECTVEGTSNPNLYWYRQAAGRGLQLLFYSVGIGQISSEVPQNLSASRPQDRQFILSSKKLLLSDSGFYLCAWSFSGTKNTFFGPGTRLTVL.

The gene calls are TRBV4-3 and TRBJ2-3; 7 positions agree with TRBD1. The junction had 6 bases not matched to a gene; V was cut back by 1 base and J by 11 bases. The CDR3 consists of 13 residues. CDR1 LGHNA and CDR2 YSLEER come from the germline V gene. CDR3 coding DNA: TGCGCCAGCAGCCAAGGAGACAGGGTGAAGCAGTATTTT. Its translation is CASSQGDRVKQYF.

The CDR3 DNA is TGTGCCTGGAGCCCGGGCGGGAATGAGCAGTTCTTC. Translated, it gives CAWSPGGNEQFF. The J gene is TRBJ2-1, the V gene TRBV30; possibly TRBD2 for D (5 bases). This CDR3 region has 12 residues. Trimming stripped 3 bases from V and 7 bases from J, with 10 bases between. Germline CDR1 is GTSNPN and CDR2 is SVGIG (reference sequence).